This T cell receptor (beta chain) came from a study of T cell clonality in common variable immunodeficiency (dated by TCRdb to between 2015 and 2017). Study-wide conclusions, independent of this receptor: Even though DNA input was the same, control samples had an average of about 80,000 unique sequences each, compared with 25,000 to 35,000 in CVID samples. Compared with healthy controls, CVID subjects showed increased TCRbeta clonality (t-test p = 0.018), a feature most characteristic of about a third of subjects. CVID TCRbeta sequences reportedly showed fewer deletions and N-nucleotide insertions and lacked highly modified clones with 13 or more V deletions. Correlations of repertoire features with clinical complications were constrained by heterogeneity among patients within the CVID cohort. It was noted by the authors that sequencing of the repertoires of T cell subpopulations would be needed to clarify the cause of the increased clonality in CVID. Healthy controls shared more TCRbeta clones with each other than CVID subjects shared among themselves (p < 0.0001).

For sequencing, equivalent amounts of genomic DNA were input from CVID and control samples. For every sample, a 60 bp segment covering the rearranged TCRbeta CDR3 region was amplified and then sequenced. The immunoSEQ assay, a bias-corrected multiplex PCR with high-throughput sequencing, was employed for TCRbeta amplification. Per the authors' processing: Every unique nucleotide sequence was considered a clone and was annotated with V, D and J genes, copy number and frequency. Sequences were labeled productive if in frame, and non-productive if out of frame or containing stop codons. Clonality was calculated from Shannon's entropy as previously described. The predicted amino acid sequences of productive clones were used to derive mean CDR3 Kyte-Doolittle hydropathy. The R hclust function was used to hierarchically cluster scaled V gene usage with Manhattan distance and complete linkage. Sharing of clones by CDR3 amino acid sequence was evaluated by resampling 12 repertoires per group over 100 rounds. Repertoires were searched for approximately 70 published EBV-specific and approximately 240 published CMV-specific TCRbeta sequences. Analysis left out two CVID samples that produced under 10,000 sequences, so around 40 CVID repertoires remained. TCRdb retrieved this table from immuneACCESS and kept in-frame rearrangements only. Not all clones are present; in checked studies, unresolved V genes account for under half, and no reason is known for the remainder. V and J calls and clone size come straight from that table; D and trimming were deduced from the DNA. This sample shows 40,000 or so clones, and none of them turns up only once. The ten largest make up more than 2.5% of the sample.

Most CVID patients and most healthy controls were of Caucasian heritage. Heparinized peripheral whole blood samples of about 5 to 8.5 ml were collected from each donor. Genomic DNA from adults with common variable immune deficiency (CVID) and from healthy adult controls was used for sequencing of TCRbeta CDR3 repertoires. A total of some 22 healthy adult volunteers (approximately 12 female and around 10 male; age range about 20 to 75 years, mean age around 32) were included in the control group. Diluted blood was subjected to density centrifugation over Hypaque 1077 or Ficoll-Paque for isolation of peripheral blood mononuclear cells. Genomic DNA was obtained from unsorted mononuclear cells using either Qiagen column purification or a centrifugation-based method. This clone was seen ten or more times. The antigen this receptor binds is unknown. This clonotype originated in a person aged 18 to 70 in good health. Material for sequencing was peripheral blood mononuclear cells.

CDR3 bases read: TGTGCCAGCAGCTTAAAGACAGGACTTATGAACACTGAA. Translated, it gives CASSLKTGLMNTE. From start to end, the CDR3 is CASSLKTGLMNTEAFF. This receptor chain uses TRBV7-3 and TRBJ1-1; tentative D gene TRBD1, with 6 bases matching. The read terminates 3 residues before the CDR3 end, so the remaining end is supplied by the germline J gene. CDR1 and CDR2 are read off the germline V gene as SGHTA and FQGTGA. V loses 1 base, J loses 0 bases, and the germline ends lie 12 bases apart. Taken from cysteine to phenylalanine, the CDR3 has 16 residues. The 39 bases shown cover part of the CDR3, and their frame starts at base 1.